This record concerns one T cell receptor beta chain sequence. The data were taken from a study of cytomegalovirus exposure and HLA in healthy donors. In the PCR, 60 Vbeta and 13 Jbeta primers were used. The table came from immunoSEQ multiplex PCR; TCRdb's copy has only in-frame clones and leaves some out. The table includes 170,000 or so clones, 70% to 85% detected once. CDR1 and CDR2 from the germline V gene are GTSNPN and SVGIG (reference sequence). The CDR3 consists of 17 residues. Trimming at V came to 2 bases and at J to 5 bases, leaving 11 bases not matched to a gene. Source material: PBMCs. The TCR was taken from a woman in her twenties or thirties in good health and CMV-seropositive. The V gene is TRBV30, the J gene TRBJ1-5; 11 bases line up with TRBD1. The DNA of the CDR3 is TGTGCCTGGAGTCCCGACCCTTGGGACAGGGGGTATCAGCCCCAGCATTTT. Translation: CAWSPDPWDRGYQPQHF.